Listed here is a single TCR beta chain. At least ten counts were recorded for this clonotype. The target of this receptor is not known. Base qualities are missing; no much larger clone stands one base away. This entry is derived from a study of lung T cells in sarcoidosis with Löfgren's syndrome (dated by TCRdb to the late 2010s). Study-wide context: Sarcoidosis was characterized as a granulomatous disease that is mostly pulmonary, in which CD4+ T cells accumulate in bronchoalveolar lavage fluid. The repertoire analyses centered on Lofgren's syndrome patients. General study outcomes and caveats: Recognition of a sarcoidosis-associated antigen was merely suggested, with the antigen itself still putative and unidentified.

The instrument was an Illumina MiSeq. The raw public data were reprocessed by TCRdb itself: fastp quality trimming at Q25, MiXCR clonotype calling, in-frame beta chains only. For every CDR3 protein sequence, its rows merge into one entry that carries the most common genes and DNA. The sample has roughly 63,000 distinct CDR3 sequences on record, 21% of them singletons. 2.3% of the sample is in the top ten clones. Sequenced: CD4+ T cells from PBMCs. The TCR was taken from a human donor with sarcoidosis (Löfgren's syndrome or another form), or a control subject (not recorded which).

CDR3 region: CATSDVVAGPNEQFF. The base sequence is TGTGCCACCAGTGATGTCGTAGCAGGGCCCAATGAGCAGTTCTTC. The chain links TRBV24-1 with TRBJ2-1; matching of 5 bases hints at TRBD1 as the D gene. V sheds 3 bases and J sheds 6 bases, leaving 14 bases between their ends. The CDR3 measures 15 amino acids from cysteine to phenylalanine. Here the CDR3 DNA is all that survives: 45 bases in frame from base 1. CDR1 and CDR2 are drawn from the germline V gene: KGHDR, SFDVKD.